This entry lists 5 T cell receptor beta chains sequenced from one sample in a study of blood T cell repertoires in COVID-19. Sequencing was performed with immunoSEQ multiplex PCR; in TCRdb, only in-frame clones are kept and a portion is missing. Among approximately 220,000 clones listed, roughly 89% were seen once. Sequences were obtained from PBMCs or T cells enriched from blood (not recorded which). The receptors originated from a woman in her thirties or forties who had recovered from COVID-19.

This rearrangement joins TRBV2 to TRBJ2-2; TRBD2 aligns across 14 bases. V shed 6 bases, J shed 2 bases, and the junction held 8 bases outside the gene matches. CDR1 SNHLY and CDR2 FYNNEI come from the germline V gene. This CDR3 is 18 amino acids long. CDR3 amino acids: CASRGVGLAGVNTGELFF. DNA for the CDR3: TGTGCCAGCAGGGGTGTGGGACTAGCGGGAGTAAACACCGGGGAGCTGTTTTTT.

The chain joins TRBV4-1 to TRBJ1-5, with TRBD1 matching over 9 bases. This CDR3 is built from 17 residues. V shed 2 bases, J shed 4 bases, and the junction held 9 bases outside the gene matches. The germline V gene encodes CDR1 MGHRA and CDR2 YSYEKL. The DNA for the CDR3 is TGCGCCAGCAGCCAAAGGATGGACAGGGGCCAAAATCAGCCCCAGCATTTT. Protein sequence: CASSQRMDRGQNQPQHF.

The V and J genes are TRBV5-1 and TRBJ2-1; a weak D match, TRBD2 (6 bases). The CDR3 covers 16 residues. V was pared by 0 bases and J by 5 bases, with 15 bases between. Germline CDR1 SGHRS, CDR2 YFSETQ. Here the CDR3 DNA reads TGCGCCAGCAGCTTGGCCTCTCGGGACTGGGACAATGAGCAGTTCTTC. Translation gives CASSLASRDWDNEQFF. The full variable domain, completed using reference TRBV5-1 and TRBJ2-1, is KAGVTQTPRYLIKTRGQQVTLSCSPISGHRSVSWYQQTPGQGLQFLFEYFSETQRNKGNFPGRFSGRQFSNSRSEMNVSTLELGDSALYLCASSLASRDWDNEQFFGPGTRLTVL.

The chain couples TRBV10-2 to TRBJ2-5, with D possibly matching TRBD2 (5 bases). Trimming removed 4 bases from V and 5 bases from J, with 11 bases in between. Germline values: CDR1 WSHSY, CDR2 SAAADI. CDR3 length: 13 residues. CDR3 sequence (DNA): TGCGCCAGCAGTGGCAACTTAGCGGAGACCCAGTACTTC. This codes for CASSGNLAETQYF.

In regard to this clone: This CDR3 fails to terminate in the conserved phenylalanine or tryptophan, so it likely reflects a read error. No DNA is shown, since the ends of the CDR3 on it are uncertain; the CDR3 is the one TCRdb lists. The V gene is TRBV29-1, the J gene TRBJ1-2; TRBD1 is the table's D call and was not checked against the DNA. Germline CDR1 SQVTM, CDR2 ANQGSEA. The CDR3 adds up to 13 amino acids, both ends counted. The CDR3 reads CSVGGRQSYGYSL.